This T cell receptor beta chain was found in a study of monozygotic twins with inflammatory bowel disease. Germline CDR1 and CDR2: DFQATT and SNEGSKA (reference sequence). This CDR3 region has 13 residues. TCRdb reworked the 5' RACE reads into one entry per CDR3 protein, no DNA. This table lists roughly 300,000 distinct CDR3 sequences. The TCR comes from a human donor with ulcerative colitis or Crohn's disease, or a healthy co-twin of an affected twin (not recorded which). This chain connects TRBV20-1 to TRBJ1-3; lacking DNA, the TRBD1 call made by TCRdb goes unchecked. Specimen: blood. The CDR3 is CSASQGKGNTIYF.